A selection of T cell receptor beta chains follows, all from one sample in a study of vaccination and CD4 T cells after COVID-19. A single record per CDR3 protein comes from TCRdb applying MiXCR to the PCR reads. The sample shows 5,500 to 8,000 distinct CDR3 sequences, 60% to 85% of them seen only once. The antigens these receptors bind are not known. Sequenced sample: CD4+ T cells from blood, cultured in vitro. These receptors were taken from a human donor who had recovered from COVID-19. Both conserved end residues are part of each CDR3. Fields, in order: V gene, D gene, CDR3 length, J gene, clone size, CDR3 protein, CDR3 DNA. The D gene is left open where the match is weak. A clone size is listed for some rows: how often the clone was seen (once, few, many), or a class if it is expanded.

v_gene: TRBV20-1; d_gene: .; len: 13; j_gene: TRBJ1-5; abundance: few; CDR3aa: CSARDSGNQPQHF; CDR3nt: TGCAGTGCTAGGGACAGTGGCAATCAGCCCCAGCATTTT
v_gene: TRBV6-1; d_gene: .; len: 14; j_gene: TRBJ1-1; abundance: .; CDR3aa: CASSNPGRVGEAFF; CDR3nt: TGTGCCAGCAGTAACCCTGGGAGGGTTGGGGAAGCTTTCTTT
v_gene: TRBV25-1; d_gene: .; len: 13; j_gene: TRBJ1-2; abundance: .; CDR3aa: CASSESGAGGYTF; CDR3nt: TGTGCCAGCAGTGAATCAGGGGCTGGCGGCTACACCTTC
v_gene: TRBV15; d_gene: .; len: 14; j_gene: TRBJ2-7; abundance: .; CDR3aa: CATSRVSDSYEQYF; CDR3nt: TGTGCCACCAGCAGAGTTTCGGACAGCTACGAGCAGTACTTC
v_gene: TRBV9; d_gene: .; len: 15; j_gene: TRBJ1-4; abundance: .; CDR3aa: CASSVSRVRGEKLFF; CDR3nt: TGTGCCAGCAGCGTAAGTCGGGTTCGAGGAGAAAAACTGTTTTTT
v_gene: TRBV10-1; d_gene: TRBD1; len: 14; j_gene: TRBJ2-7; abundance: .; CDR3aa: CASILRDRDDEQYF; CDR3nt: TGCGCCAGCATCCTCCGGGACAGGGACGACGAGCAGTACTTC
v_gene: TRBV14; d_gene: TRBD1; len: 16; j_gene: TRBJ1-2; abundance: .; CDR3aa: CASSHPPTGHGYGYAF; CDR3nt: TGTGCCAGCAGCCATCCCCCGACAGGGCATGGCTATGGCTACGCCTTC
v_gene: TRBV12-3/TRBV12-4; d_gene: TRBD1; len: 14; j_gene: TRBJ1-2; abundance: once; CDR3aa: CASSFATGNYGYTF; CDR3nt: TGTGCCAGCAGTTTCGCGACAGGGAACTATGGCTACACCTTC
v_gene: TRBV6-2/TRBV6-3; d_gene: TRBD1; len: 14; j_gene: TRBJ1-1; abundance: few; CDR3aa: CASRGTGGGTEAFF; CDR3nt: TGTGCCAGCAGGGGTACAGGGGGCGGCACTGAAGCTTTCTTT
v_gene: TRBV6-4; d_gene: .; len: 13; j_gene: TRBJ2-3; abundance: .; CDR3aa: CASSDGGTDTQYF; CDR3nt: TGTGCCAGCAGTGACGGGGGTACAGATACGCAGTATTTT
v_gene: TRBV2; d_gene: TRBD2; len: 15; j_gene: TRBJ2-3; abundance: .; CDR3aa: CASRASGRATDTQYF; CDR3nt: TGTGCCAGCCGAGCTAGCGGGAGGGCCACAGATACGCAGTATTTT
v_gene: TRBV6-1; d_gene: TRBD1; len: 15; j_gene: TRBJ1-5; abundance: .; CDR3aa: CASRNYRGSNQPQHF; CDR3nt: TGTGCCAGCAGAAACTACAGGGGGAGCAATCAGCCCCAGCATTTT
v_gene: TRBV11-3; d_gene: .; len: 13; j_gene: TRBJ2-3; abundance: .; CDR3aa: CASSLGELNTQYF; CDR3nt: TGTGCCAGCAGCTTAGGGGAACTCAATACGCAGTATTTT
v_gene: TRBV7-9; d_gene: .; len: 15; j_gene: TRBJ1-6; abundance: once; CDR3aa: CASSPRDGLSSPLHF; CDR3nt: TGTGCCAGCAGCCCGCGGGACGGCTTATCTTCACCCCTCCACTTT
v_gene: TRBV6-2/TRBV6-3; d_gene: .; len: 15; j_gene: TRBJ1-5; abundance: few; CDR3aa: CASSYTGTGNQPQHF; CDR3nt: TGTGCCAGCAGTTACACAGGTACTGGCAATCAGCCCCAGCATTTT
v_gene: TRBV25-1; d_gene: TRBD1; len: 14; j_gene: TRBJ1-2; abundance: few; CDR3aa: CASSRDRGDYGYTF; CDR3nt: TGTGCCAGCAGCCGGGACAGGGGGGACTATGGCTACACCTTC
v_gene: TRBV7-6; d_gene: TRBD1; len: 16; j_gene: TRBJ1-1; abundance: .; CDR3aa: CASSLLQGGYLTEAFF; CDR3nt: TGTGCCAGCAGCTTACTTCAAGGGGGCTATCTTACTGAAGCTTTCTTT
v_gene: TRBV30; d_gene: .; len: 17; j_gene: TRBJ2-7; abundance: .; CDR3aa: CAWNPNRRGPPSYEQYF; CDR3nt: TGTGCCTGGAACCCCAACCGCCGGGGACCCCCCTCCTACGAGCAGTACTTC
v_gene: TRBV6-5; d_gene: .; len: 13; j_gene: TRBJ1-2; abundance: .; CDR3aa: CASSYSGGRGYTF; CDR3nt: TGTGCCAGCAGTTACTCAGGGGGTAGAGGCTACACCTTC
v_gene: TRBV9; d_gene: TRBD2; len: 18; j_gene: TRBJ2-3; abundance: .; CDR3aa: CASSARLGTSGSTDTQYF; CDR3nt: TGTGCCAGCAGCGCCCGCCTCGGGACTAGCGGTTCCACAGATACGCAGTATTTT
v_gene: TRBV12-3/TRBV12-4; d_gene: TRBD1; len: 15; j_gene: TRBJ1-1; abundance: .; CDR3aa: CASSRRTGRDTEAFF; CDR3nt: TGTGCCAGCAGTCGGAGGACAGGGAGGGACACTGAAGCTTTCTTT
v_gene: TRBV2; d_gene: TRBD1; len: 11; j_gene: TRBJ1-2; abundance: few; CDR3aa: CATDRDGGYTF; CDR3nt: TGTGCCACAGACAGGGATGGCGGCTACACCTTC
v_gene: TRBV10-3; d_gene: TRBD1; len: 14; j_gene: TRBJ1-1; abundance: .; CDR3aa: CATAPGQGKTEAFF; CDR3nt: TGTGCCACGGCCCCGGGACAGGGAAAAACTGAAGCTTTCTTT
v_gene: TRBV12-3/TRBV12-4; d_gene: .; len: 11; j_gene: TRBJ2-7; abundance: .; CDR3aa: CASSTHYEQYF; CDR3nt: TGTGCCAGCAGTACACACTACGAGCAGTACTTC
v_gene: TRBV6-1; d_gene: .; len: 13; j_gene: TRBJ2-7; abundance: once; CDR3aa: CASIALKGYEQYF; CDR3nt: TGTGCCAGCATCGCACTAAAGGGCTACGAGCAGTACTTC
v_gene: TRBV27; d_gene: TRBD1; len: 18; j_gene: TRBJ1-5; abundance: .; CDR3aa: CASSPNYPTGTTNQPQHF; CDR3nt: TGTGCCAGCAGTCCCAACTACCCGACAGGGACCACCAATCAGCCCCAGCATTTT
v_gene: TRBV2; d_gene: .; len: 14; j_gene: TRBJ1-1; abundance: .; CDR3aa: CASSGYRGRTEAFF; CDR3nt: TGTGCCAGCAGTGGTTATCGGGGTCGCACTGAAGCTTTCTTT